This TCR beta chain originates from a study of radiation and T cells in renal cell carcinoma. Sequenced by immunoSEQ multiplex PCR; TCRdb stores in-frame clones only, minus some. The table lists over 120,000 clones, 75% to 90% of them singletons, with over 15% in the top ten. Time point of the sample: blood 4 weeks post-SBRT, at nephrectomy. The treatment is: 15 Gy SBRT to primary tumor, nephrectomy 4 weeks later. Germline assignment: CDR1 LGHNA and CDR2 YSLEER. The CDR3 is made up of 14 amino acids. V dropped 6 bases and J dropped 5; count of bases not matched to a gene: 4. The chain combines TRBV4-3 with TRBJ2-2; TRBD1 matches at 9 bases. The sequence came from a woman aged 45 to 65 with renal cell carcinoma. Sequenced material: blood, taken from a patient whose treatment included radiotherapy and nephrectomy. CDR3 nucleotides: TGCGCCAGCAGTCGGACAGGGGAGACCGGGGAGCTGTTTTTT. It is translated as CASSRTGETGELFF.